The next 15 T cell receptor beta chains were all read from a single sample in a study of spatial heterogeneity in lung cancer. TCRdb re-derived calls from the 5' RACE reads in MiXCR, one entry per CDR3 protein. The table has about 43,000 distinct CDR3 sequences, roughly 20% seen once. As for time point: blood at routine non-recurrence follow-up after resection. Sequenced material: PBMCs, taken at follow-up. The receptors derive from a female donor with early-stage non-small cell lung cancer.

As regards this clonotype: Since a much larger clone is just one base distant, this may be a read error. The rearrangement uses TRBV18 and TRBJ2-3; unclear D gene. Germline V gene sequence: CDR1 KGHSH, CDR2 LQKENI. The CDR3 consists of 15 residues. CDR3 loop: CASTPSSQFTDTQYF. In DNA, the CDR3 is TGTGCCAGCACACCAAGTTCACAGTTCACAGATACGCAGTATTTT.

In its sample, this clonotype was seen many times. The chain joins TRBV7-2 to TRBJ2-2, with D perhaps assigned TRBD1 or TRBD2 (5 bases each). Trimming cost V 6 bases and J 6 bases, with 14 bases left between them. This CDR3 is 14 amino acids long. The V gene's germline CDR1 is SGHTA and CDR2 FQGNSA. The CDR3 bases are TGTGCCAGCAGTAGGGACGAGAGGCCCGGGGAGCTGTTTTTT. This translates into CASSRDERPGELFF.

In this sample, this clonotype turned up many times. The chain uses TRBV6-6 and TRBJ2-7; 14 nucleotides agree with TRBD2. The CDR3 is 16 residues long. CDR1 and CDR2 (germline): MNHNY, SVGAGI (reference sequence). Trimming removed 5 bases from V and 6 bases from J; junction bases left unmatched: 9. This CDR3 is CASSPGTSGSFIEQYF. The CDR3 bases are TGTGCCAGCAGTCCAGGGACTAGCGGGAGCTTCATCGAGCAGTACTTC.

Ten or more counts support this clonotype. V and J are TRBV6-5 and TRBJ1-2; 7 positions agree with TRBD1. Germline CDR1 and CDR2: MNHEY and SVGAGI. V dropped 0 bases and J dropped 8; count of bases not matched to a gene: 9. The CDR3 consists of 15 residues. The CDR3 DNA reads TGTGCCAGCAGTTACTCGACGACAGGGTTAAGAGGCTACACCTTC. Encoded protein: CASSYSTTGLRGYTF.

The chain links TRBV20-1 to TRBJ1-6; no firm D call. The germline CDR1 and CDR2 sequences are DFQATT and SNEGSKA (reference sequence). Trimming removed 1 base from V and 8 bases from J, with 9 bases in between. The CDR3 covers 13 residues. The CDR3 bases are TGCAGTGCTAGAGGGGCGCAGGATTCACCCCTCCACTTT. Residues: CSARGAQDSPLHF.

In its sample, this clonotype was seen a few times. Here the CDR3 reads CASSHGPGAPSTEAFF. The CDR3 DNA follows: TGTGCCAGCAGCCACGGACCGGGGGCCCCGAGCACTGAAGCTTTCTTT. The chain couples TRBV27 to TRBJ1-1, with a weak D call TRBD1 (6 bases). Trimming pared 6 bases from V and 4 bases from J, leaving 21 bases between. Germline CDR1 is MNHEY and CDR2 is SMNVEV (reference sequence). This CDR3 has 16 residues.

The CDR3 DNA sequence: TGTGCCAGCAGCCCAAAGGACAGGGTGTCTGGAAACACCATATATTTT. Translation: CASSPKDRVSGNTIYF. The J gene is TRBJ1-3, the V gene TRBV7-9; 8 nucleotides line up with TRBD1. In germline, CDR1 is SEHNR, CDR2 FQNEAQ (reference sequence). CDR3 length equals 16 residues. V lost 5 bases, J lost 1 base, and 7 bases stayed unmatched.

The V and J genes are TRBV19 and TRBJ1-2; TRBD1 might be the D (6 bases). Between the trimmed V and J ends, which lost 6 bases and 6 bases, there was a span of 8 bases. The CDR3 runs 11 residues. CDR1 and CDR2 (germline): LNHDA, SQIVND (reference sequence). The CDR3 sequence: CASRQGHGYTF. CDR3 in DNA: TGTGCCAGTAGACAGGGTCATGGCTACACCTTC.

The chain recombines TRBV29-1 with TRBJ1-4; 7 positions agree with TRBD1. The CDR3 loop spans 13 amino acids. The germline CDR1 and CDR2 sequences are SQVTM and ANQGSEA. With 7 bases clipped from V and 3 bases from J, the junction kept 5 bases outside the gene matches. The CDR3 sequence is CSAQGKPNEKLFF. Written as DNA, the CDR3 is TGCAGCGCACAGGGGAAGCCTAATGAAAAACTGTTTTTT.

There are many counts of this clonotype. The chain links TRBV7-6 to TRBJ1-3; D not certain. Germline V gene data show CDR1 as SGHVS and CDR2 as FNYEAQ. V was shortened by 1 base and J by 0 bases, with 4 bases between the two germline ends. This CDR3 region has 14 residues. For the CDR3, the DNA is TGTGCCAGCAGCTTAGGCCGCTCTGGAAACACCATATATTTT. Its translation is CASSLGRSGNTIYF.

V is TRBV7-9 and J is TRBJ2-7; D gene uncertain. Per germline, CDR1 SEHNR and CDR2 FQNEAQ (reference sequence). Trimming stripped 3 bases from V and 3 bases from J, with 9 bases between. CDR3 size: 13 residues. This chain's CDR3 is CASSLGSLYEQYF. For the CDR3, the DNA is TGTGCCAGCAGCTTGGGATCTCTCTACGAGCAGTACTTC.

This clonotype was observed at least ten times. The rearrangement uses TRBV28 and TRBJ1-2, with TRBD1 as a possible D gene (6 bases). This CDR3 has 14 residues. V was cut by 6 bases and J by 6 bases, with 17 bases left in between. The germline V gene has CDR1 MDHEN and CDR2 SYDVKM. The CDR3 protein is CASSQPGGGDGYTF. CDR3 nucleotide sequence: TGTGCCAGCAGCCAGCCGGGGGGCGGGGATGGCTACACCTTC.

The genes are TRBV20-1 and TRBJ2-2; possibly TRBD2 for D (6 bases). The V end was cut by 4 bases, the J end by 6 bases, with 18 bases between. Germline V CDR1 and CDR2: DFQATT, SNEGSKA (reference sequence). This CDR3 is 15 amino acids long. This chain's CDR3 is CSAIDPRREAGELFF. Written as DNA, the CDR3 is TGCAGTGCTATAGATCCGCGCAGGGAGGCCGGGGAGCTGTTTTTT.

This clonotype appeared many times. The chain is built from TRBV7-2 and TRBJ2-7; TRBD1 might be the D (5 bases). CDR1 SGHTA and CDR2 FQGNSA come from the germline V gene. The CDR3 runs to 15 residues. V dropped 1 base and J dropped 4 bases, with 14 bases sitting between them. The CDR3 reads CASSLGQTHRYEQYF. The CDR3 DNA follows: TGTGCCAGCAGCTTAGGGCAGACCCACAGGTACGAGCAGTACTTC.

The table lists this clonotype with a few counts. This chain connects TRBV6-2 or TRBV6-3 to TRBJ1-5, with D hard to call. The CDR3 extends over 14 amino acids. The V gene lost 4 bases and the J gene lost 5 bases, with 12 bases spanning the gap. Per germline, CDR1 MNHEY and CDR2 SVGEGT. CDR3 loop: CASSFRRNDQPQHF. The CDR3 DNA reads TGTGCCAGCAGTTTTCGTCGTAATGATCAGCCCCAGCATTTT.